The 17 T cell receptor beta chains below come from one sample, sequenced in a study of blood T cell repertoires in COVID-19. The repertoire was sequenced with immunoSEQ multiplex PCR; TCRdb's copy has only in-frame clones and lacks some. The repertoire has roughly 180,000 clones, roughly 81% of them found once; the top ten carry approximately 11%. The sequenced sample was peripheral blood. These receptors originate from a woman in her thirties or forties with COVID-19, enrolled during active disease.

This chain links TRBV24-1 with TRBJ2-1, with TRBD2 identical over 9 bases. The CDR3 covers 14 residues. With V trimmed by 5 bases and J by 3 bases, 1 base remained unmatched. Germline V gives CDR1 KGHDR, CDR2 SFDVKD. The DNA of the CDR3 is TGTGCCACCAGTGCTAGCGGGGTCTACAATGAGCAGTTCTTC. This sequence encodes CATSASGVYNEQFF.

This clone was detected a few times. The chain combines TRBV18 with TRBJ2-5, with D possibly being TRBD1 (5 bases). Germline CDR1 and CDR2: KGHSH and LQKENI. The CDR3 loop spans 15 amino acids. Trimming shortened V by 3 bases and J by 5 bases, and 16 bases separated the two germline ends. CDR3 DNA sequence: TGTGCCAGCTCACCTCAAGGGGCCTCTGGGGAGACCCAGTACTTC. This encodes CASSPQGASGETQYF. Using reference TRBV18 and TRBJ2-5 for the parts outside the CDR3, the full variable domain is NAGVMQNPRHLVRRRGQEARLRCSPMKGHSHVYWYRQLPEEGLKFMVYLQKENIIDESGMPKERFSAEFPKEGPSILRIQQVVRGDSAAYFCASSPQGASGETQYFGPGTRLLVL.

This clone appeared a single time. This chain uses TRBV6-2 or TRBV6-3 with TRBJ1-1; D remains ambiguous. The V gene lost 3 bases and the J gene lost 2 bases, with 10 bases spanning the gap. The germline V gene has CDR1 MNHEY and CDR2 SVGEGT. The CDR3 extends over 14 amino acids. DNA for the CDR3: TGTGCCAGCAGTTATCCGCGTCTCAACACTGAAGCTTTCTTT. Its protein is CASSYPRLNTEAFF.

V and J are TRBV3-1 (or the pseudogene TRBV3-2) and TRBJ1-4; perhaps TRBD1 as D (6 bases). This CDR3 has 15 amino acids. The germline gives CDR1 LGHDT, CDR2 YNNKEL (reference sequence). The germline V and J ends were trimmed by 0 bases and 8 bases, with 13 bases remaining between them. The CDR3 loop reads CASSQDWGGREKLFF. CDR3 DNA: TGTGCCAGCAGCCAAGATTGGGGGGGCAGGGAAAAACTGTTTTTT.

This sequence joins TRBV3-1 (or the pseudogene TRBV3-2) and TRBJ2-5, with 9 positions matching TRBD1. The CDR3 runs 16 residues. V lost 4 bases, J lost 9 bases, and 15 bases stayed unmatched. Germline CDR1 LGHDT, CDR2 YNNKEL (reference sequence). The CDR3 loop reads CASSLQPGQGPPAQYF. The CDR3 coding sequence is TGTGCCAGCAGCCTCCAGCCGGGACAGGGCCCGCCAGCCCAGTACTTC.

The chain is built from TRBV19 and TRBJ2-2; the match to TRBD2 covers 7 bases. Germline CDR1 and CDR2: LNHDA and SQIVND (reference sequence). The V gene end was trimmed by 5 bases and the J gene end by 6 bases; junction bases not matched to a gene: 12. The CDR3 has 16 amino acids. CDR3 DNA: TGTGCCAGTAGTCCTAGCGGCCGGGCGGGCGCCGGGGAGCTGTTTTTT. It translates to CASSPSGRAGAGELFF.

Of note for this clone: The junction differs from germline at one of its ends, possibly a read error. The rearrangement links TRBV7-7 to TRBJ2-3; 10 bases are a match to TRBD1. CDR3 length: 14 residues. CDR1 is SSHAT and CDR2 is FNYEAQ in the germline V gene (reference sequence). The CDR3 region is CASSPGQGADTQYF. CDR3 coding DNA: TGTGCTAGCAGCCCCGGACAGGGGGCAGATACGCAGTATTTT.

This clone was recorded a few times. Other nucleotide sequences from this sample produce the same CDR3. This chain joins TRBV27 and TRBJ2-7; 8 positions agree with TRBD2. The CDR3 spans 13 residues. The V gene's germline CDR1 is MNHEY and CDR2 SMNVEV (reference sequence). After removal of 3 bases from V and 3 bases from J, the junction contained 1 base not matched to a gene. CDR3 bases: TGTGCCAGCAGTTTCGGGGGGGGCTACGAGCAGTACTTC. Protein: CASSFGGGYEQYF.

The V and J genes are TRBV9 and TRBJ2-2, with TRBD2 matching over 8 bases. J gave up 0 bases and V 1 base, and 2 bases lay outside the gene matches. Per germline, CDR1 SGDLS and CDR2 YYNGEE. The CDR3 covers 16 residues. The CDR3 DNA reads TGTGCCAGCAGCGTAAGCGGGGGTGCGAACACCGGGGAGCTGTTTTTT. It encodes CASSVSGGANTGELFF.

The rearrangement joins TRBV27 to TRBJ2-1, with 7 bases matching TRBD2. The CDR3 contains 15 residues. J lost 3 bases, V lost 2 bases, and 4 bases had no gene match. Germline CDR1 and CDR2: MNHEY and SMNVEV (reference sequence). The CDR3 loop is CASSLRAGNYNEQFF. CDR3 sequence (DNA): TGTGCCAGCAGTTTAAGAGCGGGGAACTACAATGAGCAGTTCTTC.

The chain uses TRBV27 and TRBJ2-2, with unresolved D. Germline-derived CDR1 and CDR2 are MNHEY and SMNVEV (reference sequence). This CDR3 has 15 amino acids. V gave up 3 bases and J gave up 8 bases, with 16 bases separating them. The CDR3 region is CASSFEFGGVGELFF. For the CDR3, the DNA is TGTGCCAGCAGTTTTGAGTTCGGTGGAGTGGGGGAGCTGTTTTTT.

V gene TRBV19 combines with J gene TRBJ1-1, with 10 positions matching TRBD1. With 3 bases clipped from V and 4 bases from J, the junction kept 5 bases outside the gene matches. Germline V CDR1 and CDR2: LNHDA, SQIVND (reference sequence). The CDR3 has 15 residues. The chain's CDR3 is CASSIGDRGATEAFF. In DNA form, the CDR3 reads TGTGCCAGTAGTATCGGGGACAGGGGTGCCACTGAAGCTTTCTTT.

This chain joins TRBV28 and TRBJ2-1; 12 nucleotides align to TRBD2. The CDR3 spans 16 residues. The V and J ends lost 10 bases and 4 bases, in that order; junction bases with no gene match: 11. Germline CDR1 is MDHEN and CDR2 is SYDVKM. The chain's CDR3 is CATSIRLAGVYNEQFF. The CDR3 nucleotides are TGTGCCACCTCAATAAGACTAGCGGGAGTTTACAATGAGCAGTTCTTC.

The gene calls are TRBV3-1 (or the pseudogene TRBV3-2) and TRBJ1-2; the D gene is possibly TRBD1 (6 bases). Germline V gene lookup returns CDR1 LGHDT and CDR2 YNNKEL (reference sequence). With 4 bases removed from V and 4 bases from J, the gap between germline ends came to 16 bases. This CDR3 region has 15 residues. CDR3 sequence (DNA): TGTGCCAGCAGCCCCGGTGGACAGTGGTCCTATGGCTACACCTTC. Its protein is CASSPGGQWSYGYTF.

The chain carries TRBV6-5 and TRBJ2-5; TRBD1 matches 7 bases. Trimming at V came to 4 bases and at J to 5 bases, leaving 7 bases not matched to a gene. The CDR3 totals 14 residues. Germline assignment: CDR1 MNHEY and CDR2 SVGAGI. DNA of the CDR3: TGTGCCAGCAGTTTCCCCGGGACAGCTGAGACCCAGTACTTC. Protein product: CASSFPGTAETQYF.

The chain uses TRBV7-9 and TRBJ1-4; the match to TRBD1 covers 9 bases. CDR3 size: 15 residues. Germline trimming cut 5 bases from V and 8 bases from J; bases unmatched to any gene: 9. The germline V gene has CDR1 SEHNR and CDR2 FQNEAQ (reference sequence). The CDR3: CASSARDREGEKLFF. CDR3 DNA: TGTGCCAGCAGCGCCAGGGACAGGGAAGGAGAAAAACTGTTTTTT.

This clone turned up a few times. The chain employs TRBV27 and TRBJ1-6; unclear D gene. Between the trimmed V and J ends, which lost 6 bases and 6 bases, there was a span of 18 bases. This CDR3 spans 16 amino acids. Germline V gene sequence: CDR1 MNHEY, CDR2 SMNVEV (reference sequence). The CDR3 protein is CASSAAGGLSNSPLHF. The CDR3 DNA follows: TGTGCCAGCAGCGCCGCTGGCGGTCTGAGTAATTCACCCCTCCACTTT.